This passage covers 5 T cell receptor beta chains from one sample sequenced in a study of blood T cell repertoires in COVID-19 (TCRdb year 2020). Receptors were amplified or captured by the immunoSEQ multiplex PCR assay. TCRdb stores this immuneACCESS table with in-frame sequences only. Part of the clones is absent; in the studies checked, under half of the shortfall reflects unresolved V genes, and no reason is known for the rest. The sample yields 95,000 to 150,000 clones; about 79% were counted once. The top ten clones comprise 2.3% of the sample. Input material: peripheral blood. These receptors all stem from a man aged 65 to 85 with acute or convalescent COVID-19.

The rearrangement links TRBV5-5 to TRBJ1-3; 8 positions match TRBD1. The CDR3 loop spans 16 amino acids. Germline loops: CDR1 SGHKS, CDR2 YYEKEE (reference sequence). V gave up 0 bases and J gave up 0 bases; unmatched junction bases: 2. The CDR3 nucleotides read TGTGCCAGCAGCTTGGCAGGGGGCAACTCTGGAAACACCATATATTTT. Encoded protein: CASSLAGGNSGNTIYF.

The rearrangement uses TRBV5-4 and TRBJ2-4; tentatively, D is TRBD2 (5 bases). Looked up from germline, CDR1 is SGHNT and CDR2 is YYREEE (reference sequence). With 4 bases removed from V and 6 bases from J, the gap between germline ends came to 20 bases. The CDR3 contains 16 residues. The CDR3 protein is CASSVGGVRSVNIQYF. DNA of the CDR3: TGTGCCAGCAGCGTTGGAGGTGTGCGCTCCGTAAACATTCAGTACTTC.

This clone was recorded once. The rearrangement uses TRBV5-1 and TRBJ1-1; the D gene is possibly TRBD1 (6 bases). The CDR3 runs to 15 residues. V was shortened by 4 bases and J by 3 bases, with 16 bases between the two germline ends. Germline-derived CDR1 and CDR2 are SGHRS and YFSETQ. The CDR3 protein is CASSLQGRAYTEAFF. CDR3 DNA sequence: TGCGCCAGCAGCCTCCAGGGGAGGGCATACACTGAAGCTTTCTTT.

The chain recombines TRBV19 with TRBJ1-5; 7 bases align to TRBD1. The CDR3 consists of 16 residues. V gave up 5 bases and J gave up 3 bases; unmatched junction bases: 10. The V gene's germline CDR1 is LNHDA and CDR2 SQIVND (reference sequence). This CDR3 reads CASSPYTGAPNQPQHF. CDR3 sequence (DNA): TGTGCCAGTAGTCCATACACAGGGGCCCCCAATCAGCCCCAGCATTTT.

The V call is TRBV5-1, the J call TRBJ1-1; D is undetermined. Germline V CDR1 and CDR2: SGHRS, YFSETQ. The CDR3 consists of 14 residues. V gave up 0 bases and J gave up 1 base, with 7 bases separating them. The CDR3 DNA is TGCGCCAGCAGCTTGGGACACGCGAACACTGAAGCTTTCTTT. It is translated as CASSLGHANTEAFF.